This TCR beta chain was identified in a study of blood T cell repertoires in COVID-19. Assay: immunoSEQ multiplex PCR; the TCRdb copy retains only in-frame clones and omits some. This table holds about 120,000 clones, 78% found once. Only a few counts were recorded for this clone. From germline, CDR1 is KGHSH and CDR2 LQKENI. The junction had 6 bases not matched to a gene; V was cut back by 0 bases and J by 5 bases. This CDR3 has 15 residues. The chain combines TRBV18 with TRBJ2-5; 7 bases are a match to TRBD1. Specimen: peripheral blood. This receptor was obtained from a man between 70 and 80 years old with acute or convalescent COVID-19. The CDR3 nucleotides are TGTGCCAGCTCACCACCGACAGGGATTGGGGAGACCCAGTACTTC. The encoded protein is CASSPPTGIGETQYF.